These 12 T cell receptor beta chains originate from one sample sequenced in a study of CD8 T cells in ankylosing spondylitis. TCRdb reprocessed the 5' RACE reads with MiXCR, giving one entry per CDR3 protein. The sample contains about 130,000 distinct CDR3 sequences, around 9.3% of which appear only once. Sample: blood, either unsorted or a sorted T cell fraction (not recorded which). Every receptor here comes from a male donor with ankylosing spondylitis or in good health (not recorded which).

This clonotype appeared many times. This sequence joins TRBV12-3 or TRBV12-4 and TRBJ2-3, with D possibly TRBD2 on 6 matching bases. The CDR3 extends over 14 amino acids. Trimming took off 2 bases at V and 0 bases at J, with 6 bases between the two ends. This chain's CDR3 is CASSLTSSTDTQYF. The CDR3, as DNA: TGTGCCAGCAGTTTAACTAGCAGCACAGATACGCAGTATTTT.

At least ten counts were recorded for this clonotype. The chain recombines TRBV20-1 with TRBJ2-5; TRBD1 aligns across 8 bases. This CDR3 region has 13 residues. Germline lookup yields CDR1 DFQATT and CDR2 SNEGSKA (reference sequence). J lost 6 bases, V lost 8 bases, and 11 bases had no gene match. The CDR3 protein is CSPTDRGEKTQYF. CDR3 coding DNA: TGCAGTCCGACCGACAGGGGTGAGAAGACCCAGTACTTC.

The sample holds many counts of this clonotype. This CDR3 reads CSARVPGDYEQYF. The CDR3, as DNA: TGCAGTGCTAGGGTACCCGGAGACTACGAGCAGTACTTC. The chain uses TRBV20-1 and TRBJ2-7; no clear D gene. CDR3 length: 13 residues. Between the trimmed V and J ends, which lost 3 bases and 3 bases, there was a span of 12 bases. Germline CDR1 DFQATT, CDR2 SNEGSKA (reference sequence).

This clonotype was counted at least ten times. The V gene is TRBV7-7, the J gene TRBJ2-3; D is undetermined. CDR3 length: 15 residues. In germline, CDR1 is SSHAT, CDR2 FNYEAQ (reference sequence). V lost 2 bases and J lost 2, with 11 bases in between. The CDR3, as DNA: TGTGCCAGCAGCTTATCCCCTAGTAACACAGATACGCAGTATTTT. Amino acid sequence: CASSLSPSNTDTQYF.

This clonotype was seen at least ten times. The chain links TRBV6-2 or TRBV6-3 to TRBJ2-5; possible D gene TRBD1, 5 bases. CDR1 and CDR2 from the germline V gene are MNHEY and SVGEGT. Trimming left V 6 bases short and J 4 bases short, with 12 bases between. The CDR3 is made up of 13 amino acids. The CDR3 DNA sequence: TGTGCCAGCAGCCCCGCAGGGATAGAGACCCAGTACTTC. Residues: CASSPAGIETQYF.

This clonotype was seen ten or more times. This sequence joins TRBV20-1 and TRBJ2-7; no clear D gene. The CDR3 is made up of 12 amino acids. Trimming pared 0 bases from V and 6 bases from J, leaving 9 bases between. Germline CDR1 and CDR2: DFQATT and SNEGSKA (reference sequence). In nucleotides, the CDR3 is TGCAGTGCTAGAGACCCCTGGGCCGAGCAGTACTTC. This encodes CSARDPWAEQYF.

The chain joins TRBV5-1 to TRBJ2-5, with unresolved D. This CDR3 has 14 residues. Trimming cost V 9 bases and J 1 base, with 16 bases left between them. CDR1 and CDR2 from the germline V gene are SGHRS and YFSETQ. CDR3 loop: CATRRVLGQETQYF. DNA for the CDR3: TGCGCCACTCGTCGGGTTTTAGGCCAAGAGACCCAGTACTTC.

This clonotype was seen repeatedly, ten times or more. The rearrangement links TRBV7-3 to TRBJ2-3, with D possibly matching TRBD2 (6 bases). Germline-derived CDR1 and CDR2 are SGHTA and FQGTGA. This CDR3 is 14 amino acids long. With 5 bases removed from V and 4 bases from J, the gap between germline ends came to 13 bases. The CDR3 DNA reads as TGTGCCAGCAGCCCATCCCCGGGGGCAGATACGCAGTATTTT. This encodes CASSPSPGADTQYF.

This CDR3 reads CASRDSGSGYNEQFF. The CDR3 DNA follows: TGTGCCAGCAGGGATAGCGGGAGTGGCTACAATGAGCAGTTCTTC. The chain joins TRBV6-2 or TRBV6-3 to TRBJ2-1; 9 bases fit TRBD2. The V gene's germline CDR1 is MNHEY and CDR2 SVGEGT. V lost 6 bases to trimming and J lost 3 bases; unmatched junction nucleotides: 6. This CDR3 is 15 amino acids long.

This clonotype has at least ten counts. V and J are TRBV3-1 and TRBJ2-7; the D gene is possibly TRBD2 (6 bases). The CDR3 spans 16 residues. Germline V gene lookup returns CDR1 LGHDT and CDR2 YNNKEL (reference sequence). The germline V and J ends were trimmed by 0 bases and 2 bases, with 14 bases remaining between them. The CDR3 DNA is TGTGCCAGCAGCCAAGATCTTTCGGGAGCGACCTACGAGCAGTACTTC. Translating gives CASSQDLSGATYEQYF.

The chain links TRBV18 to TRBJ2-1; perhaps TRBD2 as D (6 bases). The CDR3 sequence is 16 residues long. Trimming removed 5 bases at V and 3 bases at J, with 17 bases between. Germline V lookup: CDR1 KGHSH, CDR2 LQKENI. CDR3 sequence reads: CASSVKSGLGYNEQFF. CDR3 in DNA: TGTGCCAGCTCAGTAAAATCGGGACTCGGCTACAATGAGCAGTTCTTC.

This clonotype showed up many times. J is TRBJ2-1 and V is TRBV6-2 or TRBV6-3; no definite D call. This CDR3 is 12 amino acids long. CDR1 is MNHEY and CDR2 is SVGEGT in the germline V gene. V dropped 0 bases and J dropped 6 bases, with 3 bases sitting between them. CDR3 region: CASSYSINEQFF. For the CDR3, the DNA is TGTGCCAGCAGTTACTCGATCAATGAGCAGTTCTTC.